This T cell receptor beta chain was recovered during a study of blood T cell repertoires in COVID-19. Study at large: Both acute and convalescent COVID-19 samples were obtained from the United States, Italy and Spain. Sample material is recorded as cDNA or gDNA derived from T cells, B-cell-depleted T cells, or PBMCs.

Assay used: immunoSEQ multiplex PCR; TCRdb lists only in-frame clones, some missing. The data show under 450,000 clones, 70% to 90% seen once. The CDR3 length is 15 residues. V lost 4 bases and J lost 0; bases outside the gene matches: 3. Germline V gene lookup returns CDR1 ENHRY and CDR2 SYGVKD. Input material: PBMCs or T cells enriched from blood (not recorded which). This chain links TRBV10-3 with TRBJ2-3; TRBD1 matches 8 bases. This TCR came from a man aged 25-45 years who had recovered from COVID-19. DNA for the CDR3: TGTGCCATCAGTGCTGACAGGGGTAGCACAGATACGCAGTATTTT. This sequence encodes CAISADRGSTDTQYF.